The sequence of this T cell receptor (beta chain) was determined in a study of cytomegalovirus exposure and HLA in healthy donors. Study summary: Among the 370 or so donors who were genotyped, about 79% fell in the genetic ancestry cluster that is associated with self-reported Caucasian donors.

Remarks on this clone: No antigen is known for it.

V shed 1 base and J 3 bases; nucleotides not matched to a gene: 13. The CDR3 is 19 amino acids. Per germline, CDR1 LGHNA and CDR2 YSLEER. Study conclusions and caveats: It has been reported that TCR beta sequences accurately predicted the HLA-A and HLA-B alleles of most subjects.

PCR employed 60 Vbeta and 13 Jbeta primers. The method was immunoSEQ multiplex PCR; TCRdb's version includes in-frame clones alone and lacks a portion of them. Of about 160,000 clones in the sample, 80% were seen once. This clonotype originated in a woman between 45 and 60 years old in good health and CMV-seronegative. The chain combines TRBV4-3 with TRBJ2-3; TRBD2 matches at 10 bases. The sample comprised PBMCs. CDR3 DNA: TGCGCCAGCAGCCAAGCCCTCTTCGGGGCTAGCGGGAGAACAGATACGCAGTATTTT. Translation gives CASSQALFGASGRTDTQYF.